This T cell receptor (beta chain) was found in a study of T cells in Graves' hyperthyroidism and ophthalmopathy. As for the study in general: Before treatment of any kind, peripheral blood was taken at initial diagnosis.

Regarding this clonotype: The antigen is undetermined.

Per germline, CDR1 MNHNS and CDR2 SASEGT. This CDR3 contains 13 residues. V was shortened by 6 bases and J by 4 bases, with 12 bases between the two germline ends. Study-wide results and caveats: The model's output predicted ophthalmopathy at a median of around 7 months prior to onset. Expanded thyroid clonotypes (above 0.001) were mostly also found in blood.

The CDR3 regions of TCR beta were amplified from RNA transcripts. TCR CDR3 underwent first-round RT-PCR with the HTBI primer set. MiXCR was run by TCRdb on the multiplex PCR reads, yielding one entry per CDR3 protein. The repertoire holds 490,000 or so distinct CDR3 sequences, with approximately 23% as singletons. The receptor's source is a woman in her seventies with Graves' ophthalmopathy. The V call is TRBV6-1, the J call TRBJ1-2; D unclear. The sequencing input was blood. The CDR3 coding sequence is TGTGCCAGCAGCGACGGACTATCCTATGGCTACACCTTC. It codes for CASSDGLSYGYTF.